This entry concerns a single T cell receptor beta chain. Its antigen target is currently unknown. Base qualities are not at hand, and no much larger clone is one base apart. The record originates from a study of blood T cell repertoires in COVID-19 (dated by TCRdb to the early 2020s). Regarding the study in general: Samples from collaborators originated in the United States, Italy and Spain and spanned both the acute and convalescent phases of COVID-19. HLA class I and class II types, where available, came from metadata supplied by the sample provider rather than from assay-based typing. Nearly every sample came with metadata listing a de-identified subject ID, COVID-19 status, age in years and sex. A freely available public database, intended as a resource for researchers studying the immune response to SARS-CoV-2, is where the repertoires were released. The dataset comprised deeply sampled blood TCRbeta repertoires from subjects exposed to, actively infected with, or recovered from COVID-19. Samples came from the ongoing ImmuneRACE study (first 160 participants) plus 1,254 subjects from 6 global collaborators. The material from the prospective study consisted of cDNA or gDNA derived from T cells, B-cell-depleted T cells, or PBMCs. What the work shows at the level of the full study, not this receptor alone: The quantity of clinical and demographic metadata differed by source and by participant and was supplied without curation.

TCRbeta CDR3 regions were amplified from genomic DNA by means of the immunoSEQ Assay, a bias-controlled multiplex PCR. The published analysis was carried out like this. The number of nucleated cells in each sample was estimated by amplification of reference gene primers within the assay. To quantify the absolute abundance of each unique TCRbeta CDR3 rearrangement, sequence reads were collapsed and filtered. For each sample, productive Simpson clonality was calculated by taking the square root of Simpson's diversity index across productive rearrangements. Entries here come from immuneACCESS through TCRdb and include only in-frame sequences with V and J called. Some clones fail to appear in such tables; in the studies checked, an unresolved V gene covers under half of the shortfall, and the cause of the remainder is unknown. Clone size and V and J calls were adopted from that table, with D and trimming inferred from the DNA. A total of about 490,000 clones appear in this sample, approximately 83% of them only once. Approximately 2.9% of the sample belongs to the ten largest clones.

At the junction V is shortened by 4 bases and J by 0 bases; bases outside the gene matches: 5. Taken from the germline V gene, the CDR1 and CDR2 loops are SGDLS and YYNGEE. The CDR3 covers 18 residues, taking in both the cysteine and the phenylalanine. The CDR3 DNA has 54 bases and is translated from base 1. Each collaborating institution followed its own protocols to collect whole blood in K2EDTA tubes. For TCRbeta analysis, collaborator samples were shipped as frozen whole blood, as isolated PBMCs, or as DNA extracted from either sample type. The sequenced sample was peripheral blood. This clonotype was obtained from a human donor in a cohort sampled during active COVID-19. The chain couples TRBV9 to TRBJ2-6, with 12 central nucleotides matching TRBD2. The DNA is TGTGCCAGCAGCTCCTGGACTAGCGGGACCTCTGGGGCCAACGTCCTGACTTTC. Protein translation: CASSSWTSGTSGANVLTF.